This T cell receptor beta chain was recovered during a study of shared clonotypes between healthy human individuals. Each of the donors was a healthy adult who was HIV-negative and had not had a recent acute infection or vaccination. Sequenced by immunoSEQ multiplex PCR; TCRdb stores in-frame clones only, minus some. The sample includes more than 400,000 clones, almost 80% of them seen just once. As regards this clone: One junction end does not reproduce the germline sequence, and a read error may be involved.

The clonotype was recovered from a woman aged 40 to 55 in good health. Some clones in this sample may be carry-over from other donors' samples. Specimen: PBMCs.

CDR3 region: CSAEDRKVNYGYTF. The CDR3 DNA is TGCAGCGCTGAAGATCGGAAAGTAAACTATGGCTACACCTTC. The chain combines TRBV29-1 with TRBJ1-2, with D unclear. Germline V gene data show CDR1 as SQVTM and CDR2 as ANQGSEA. This CDR3 comprises 14 residues.